The TCR beta chain described here comes from a study of CXCR3-negative and CXCR3-positive naive CD8 T cells. Whole-study results and caveats: Greater hydrophobicity was found in TRB CDR3s of CXCR3-positive naive cells than of CXCR3-negative naive cells. Naive CXCR3-positive and CXCR3-negative cells shared TRBV-TRBJ usage; memory cells diverged. Whereas both naive subsets had comparably high diversity, memory CD8+ cells had much lower diversity.

CDR1 and CDR2 from the germline V gene are LNHDA and SQIVND (reference sequence). This CDR3 is built from 17 residues. At 300,000 cells each, triplicate sorts were carried out for each CD8+ T cell subset. TRB cDNA was prepared as libraries by UMI-labeled 5' RACE. After re-calling the 5' RACE reads, TCRdb lists one entry per CDR3 protein, DNA absent. The listing records some 7,000 distinct CDR3 sequences. This clonotype is deemed medium-sized by its frequency. As yet, its antigen is unknown. Material: naive CXCR3- CD8+ T cells from blood. Subset denoted: CD45RO-CCR7+CD27+CD95- naive CD8+ T cells lacking CXCR3 (TNR3-). The receptor was isolated from a human donor in good health. Some clones in this sample may be carry-over from other donors' samples. V is TRBV19 and J is TRBJ2-1; the D gene TCRdb calls, TRBD1, cannot be checked with no DNA. The CDR3 loop reads CASSILLDKSSYNEQFF.